This record covers a single TCR beta chain. There is no known antigen for this receptor. The input lacks base qualities; no much larger clone sits a single base away. Sequencing used an Illumina HiSeq 2500. Quantitative 5'-RACE with molecular barcodes was the method used to prepare the TCR beta libraries. From the authors' description of their analysis: A new computational method, built on a probabilistic model of VDJ rearrangement, was used to identify disease-linked TCR variants. TCRdb trimmed the raw reads at Q25, called clones with MiXCR and kept productive beta chains. Rows matching on CDR3 protein sequence are summarized as one entry with the most common DNA and genes. What appears here as the V and J calls and clone size reflects TCRdb's work, not the paper's. For this sample the table gives about 800,000 distinct CDR3 sequences, of which approximately 12% were detected only once. The top ten constitute more than 0.5% of the sample.

The data derive from a study of CD8 T cells in ankylosing spondylitis (TCRdb year 2017). Background on the whole study: The study profiled T cell receptor beta repertoires in healthy donors and ankylosing spondylitis patients to find disease-linked TCR variants. The whole study cohort included over a hundred healthy donors and 25 ankylosing spondylitis patients. Peripheral blood samples were taken, and synovial fluid was additionally collected from ankylosing spondylitis patients.

On the study overall, not on this receptor specifically: Some motif variants were previously reported in synovial fluid and blood of reactive arthritis patients, suggesting common disease-initiation mechanisms. Blood from ankylosing spondylitis patients appeared to be characterized by a TCR beta motif composed of about eight highly homologous amino acid variants. The disease-linked clones showed a CD8+ phenotype and occurred at relatively low frequencies in peripheral blood. The disease-linked clones were reported to be significantly enriched in matched synovial fluid samples from ankylosing spondylitis patients.

CDR1 is given as MNHNS and CDR2 as SASEGT, both from the germline V gene. The CDR3 numbers 15 residues from cysteine through phenylalanine. Left in the record is the CDR3 DNA by itself, 45 bases read in frame from the first base. V lost 7 bases and J lost 1 base; the stretch between them is 14 bases long. Recombination linked TRBV6-1 to TRBJ1-3; the D segment could be TRBD1, given 5 matching bases. The sequenced material came from blood, either unsorted or a sorted T cell fraction (not recorded which). The clonotype comes from a male donor with ankylosing spondylitis. The CDR3 region: CASTYQGASGNTIYF. The sequenced DNA is TGTGCCAGCACCTACCAGGGTGCTTCTGGAAACACCATATATTTT.